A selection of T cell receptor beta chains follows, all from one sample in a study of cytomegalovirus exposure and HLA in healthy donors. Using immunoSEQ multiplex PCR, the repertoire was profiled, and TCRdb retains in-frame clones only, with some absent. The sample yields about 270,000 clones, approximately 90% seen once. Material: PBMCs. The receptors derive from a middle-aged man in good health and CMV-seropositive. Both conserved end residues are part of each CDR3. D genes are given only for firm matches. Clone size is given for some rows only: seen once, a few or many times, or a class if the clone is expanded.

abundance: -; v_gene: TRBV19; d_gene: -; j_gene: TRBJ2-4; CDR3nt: TGTGCCAGTTCAAAAGGAGGCCCACCGGACATTCAGTACTTC; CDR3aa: CASSKGGPPDIQYF
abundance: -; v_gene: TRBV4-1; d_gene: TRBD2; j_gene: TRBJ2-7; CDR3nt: TGCGCCAGCAGCCAAGAAGCTAGCGGGAGCGCCTCCTACGAGCAGTACTTC; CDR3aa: CASSQEASGSASYEQYF
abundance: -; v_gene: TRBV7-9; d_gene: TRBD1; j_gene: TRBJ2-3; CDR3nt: TGTGCCAGCAGCTCGGACAGGGGTAACTCAGATACGCAGTATTTT; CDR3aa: CASSSDRGNSDTQYF
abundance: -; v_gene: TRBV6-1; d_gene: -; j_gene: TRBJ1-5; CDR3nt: TGTGCCAGCAGTGAGAGACAGGGCAATCAGCCCCAGCATTTT; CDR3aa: CASSERQGNQPQHF
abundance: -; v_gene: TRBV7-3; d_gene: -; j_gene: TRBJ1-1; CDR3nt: TGTGCCAGCAGCTTAGATAGGGGTACTGAAGCTTTCTTT; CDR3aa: CASSLDRGTEAFF
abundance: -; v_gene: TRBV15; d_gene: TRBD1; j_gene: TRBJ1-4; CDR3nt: TGTGCCACCAGGGGGGACAGGGGGAATGATGAAAAACTGTTTTTT; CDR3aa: CATRGDRGNDEKLFF
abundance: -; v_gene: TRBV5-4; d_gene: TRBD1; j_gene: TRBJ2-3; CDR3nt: TGTGCCAGCAGAAAGACCGGGACAGGGTTGATTGATACGCAGTATTTT; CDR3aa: CASRKTGTGLIDTQYF
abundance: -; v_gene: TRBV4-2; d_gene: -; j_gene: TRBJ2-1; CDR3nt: TGTGCCAGCAGCCAAGATTTGGCACTAGAGCAGTTCTTC; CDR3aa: CASSQDLALEQFF
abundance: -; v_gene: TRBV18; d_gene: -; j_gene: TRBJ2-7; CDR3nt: TGTGCCAGCTCACCTCTCCAGGGGTTCTCCTACGAGCAGTACTTC; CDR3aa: CASSPLQGFSYEQYF
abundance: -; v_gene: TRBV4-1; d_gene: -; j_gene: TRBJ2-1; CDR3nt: TGCGCCAGCAGGATTGACCTAAGGACTACAGGAGACAATGAGCAGTTCTTC; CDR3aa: CASRIDLRTTGDNEQFF
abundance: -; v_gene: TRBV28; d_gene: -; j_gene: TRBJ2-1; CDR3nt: TGTGCCAGCAGTCCCTCGCGTGAGCAGTTCTTC; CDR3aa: CASSPSREQFF
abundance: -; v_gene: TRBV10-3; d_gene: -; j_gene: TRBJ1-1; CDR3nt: TGTGCCATCAGTGAGTTACAGAGGAGGACGGGAGCTGAAGCTTTCTTT; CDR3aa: CAISELQRRTGAEAFF
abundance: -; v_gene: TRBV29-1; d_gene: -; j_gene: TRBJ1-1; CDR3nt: TGCAGCGCCCGGGTCCTGAACACTGAAGCTTTCTTT; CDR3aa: CSARVLNTEAFF
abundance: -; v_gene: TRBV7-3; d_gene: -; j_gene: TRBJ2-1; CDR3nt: TGTGCCAGCAGCTCCCGCCTCGAGGGAACGGATGAGCAGTTCTTC; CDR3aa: CASSSRLEGTDEQFF
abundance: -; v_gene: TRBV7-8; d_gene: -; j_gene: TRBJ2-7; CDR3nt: TGTGCCAGCAGCCCGCTCCGTGGACTATCCTACGAGCAGTACTTC; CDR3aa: CASSPLRGLSYEQYF
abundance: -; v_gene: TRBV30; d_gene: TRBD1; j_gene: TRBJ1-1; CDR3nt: TGTGCCTGGAATCCGACAGGGAGTAGGACTGAAGCTTTCTTT; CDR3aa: CAWNPTGSRTEAFF
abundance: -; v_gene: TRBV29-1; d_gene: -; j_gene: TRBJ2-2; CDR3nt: TGCAGCGTCGTTGGAGGTGGTGTTAGGACCGGGGAGCTGTTTTTT; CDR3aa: CSVVGGGVRTGELFF
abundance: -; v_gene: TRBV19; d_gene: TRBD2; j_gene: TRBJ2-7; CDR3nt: TGTGCCAGTAGTAACCGACTAGCGGGAGGGCTTTCATCCTACGAGCAGTACTTC; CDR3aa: CASSNRLAGGLSSYEQYF
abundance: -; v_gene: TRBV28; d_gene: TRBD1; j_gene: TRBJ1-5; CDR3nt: TGTGCCAGCAGACCCGGGACAGCTAATCAGCCCCAGCATTTT; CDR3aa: CASRPGTANQPQHF
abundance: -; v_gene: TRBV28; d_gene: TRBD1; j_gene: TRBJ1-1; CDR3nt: TGTGCCAGCACCGCGGACAGGGAAGCTTTCTTT; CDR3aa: CASTADREAFF
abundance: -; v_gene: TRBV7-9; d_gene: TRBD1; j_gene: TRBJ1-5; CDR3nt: TGTGCCAGCAGCTTATCATCGGGACAGGGACCTCTTCTGAATCAGCCCCAGCATTTT; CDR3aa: CASSLSSGQGPLLNQPQHF
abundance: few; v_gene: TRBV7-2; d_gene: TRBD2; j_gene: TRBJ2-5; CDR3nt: TGTGCCAGCAGCTTAGGCGGGAGGGGGGAGACCCAGTACTTC; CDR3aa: CASSLGGRGETQYF
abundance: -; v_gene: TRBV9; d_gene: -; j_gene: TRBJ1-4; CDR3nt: TGTGCCAGCAGCTCCCGGGAGGGCTTGGCTAATGAAAAACTGTTTTTT; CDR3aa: CASSSREGLANEKLFF
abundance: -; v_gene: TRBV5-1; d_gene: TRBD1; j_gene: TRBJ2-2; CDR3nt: TGCGCCAGCAGCCCCCGGACAGGGGCGCCCACCGGGGAGCTGTTTTTT; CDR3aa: CASSPRTGAPTGELFF
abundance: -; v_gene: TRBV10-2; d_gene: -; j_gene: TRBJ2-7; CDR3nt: TGCGCCAGCAGTGAGCCAGGGGTAGCAACCTACGAGCAGTACTTC; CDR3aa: CASSEPGVATYEQYF
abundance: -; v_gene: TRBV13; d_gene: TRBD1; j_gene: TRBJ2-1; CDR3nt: TGTGCCAGCAGCCCAGGGGGAGAAGGGGACAATGAGCAGTTCTTC; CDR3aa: CASSPGGEGDNEQFF
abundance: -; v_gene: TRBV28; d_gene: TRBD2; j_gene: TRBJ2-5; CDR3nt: TGTGCCAGCAGTTTATTTAAAGGCGGGGGTCGGGCCCAGTACTTC; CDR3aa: CASSLFKGGGRAQYF
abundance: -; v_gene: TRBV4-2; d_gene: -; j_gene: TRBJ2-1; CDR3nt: TGTGCCAGCAGCCAAGTCGGACTACCAGAGCAGTTCTTC; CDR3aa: CASSQVGLPEQFF
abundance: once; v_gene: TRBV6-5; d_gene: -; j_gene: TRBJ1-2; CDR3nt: TGTGCCAGCAGTTACTGGTCGGGCGGGAACTATGGCTACACCTTC; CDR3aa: CASSYWSGGNYGYTF
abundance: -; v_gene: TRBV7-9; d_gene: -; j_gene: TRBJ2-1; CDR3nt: TGTGCCAGCAGCTTAGCAGGGGGCAATGAGCAGTTCTTC; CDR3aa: CASSLAGGNEQFF
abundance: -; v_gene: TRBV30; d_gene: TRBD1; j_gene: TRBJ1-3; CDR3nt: TGTGCCTGGAGTGTAGGGGGCTCAGGAAACACCATATATTTT; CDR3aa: CAWSVGGSGNTIYF
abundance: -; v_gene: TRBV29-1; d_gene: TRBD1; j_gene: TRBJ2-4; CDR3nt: TGCAGCGTTGCCCCCGGGACAGGGTATAACATTCAGTACTTC; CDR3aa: CSVAPGTGYNIQYF
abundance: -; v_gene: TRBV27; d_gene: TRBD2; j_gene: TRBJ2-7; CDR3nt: TGTGCCAGCAGTTTATCAGCGGGGGCCTACGAGCAGTACTTC; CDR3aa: CASSLSAGAYEQYF